This T cell receptor (beta chain) originates from a study of T cells in tuberculosis. Study-level information: This South African cohort compared adolescents with or without latent tuberculosis against adults with active tuberculosis. PBMC were archived before or within 7 days of starting treatment.

Method: immunoSEQ multiplex PCR; TCRdb's copy keeps in-frame clones and lacks some. This table has over 30,000 clones, nearly 90% appearing once. In regard to this clone: Its specificity is not known.

The CDR3 is 15 residues long. V lost 6 bases and J lost 2; bases outside the gene matches: 8. The germline V gene encodes CDR1 KGHSH and CDR2 LQKENI. Time point of the sample: new active TB diagnosis, blood taken before or within 7 days of starting treatment. General study results and limits: GMM-specific TCRs were nearer to active tuberculosis alpha repertoires, suggesting expansion.

Material: PBMCs, obtained at tuberculosis diagnosis. The chain employs TRBV18 and TRBJ2-3; the match to TRBD2 covers 7 bases. The receptor was isolated from an adult with tuberculosis. The CDR3 loop is CASSFSGPFTDTQYF. CDR3 nucleotide sequence: TGTGCCAGCTCGTTTAGCGGGCCGTTCACAGATACGCAGTATTTT.